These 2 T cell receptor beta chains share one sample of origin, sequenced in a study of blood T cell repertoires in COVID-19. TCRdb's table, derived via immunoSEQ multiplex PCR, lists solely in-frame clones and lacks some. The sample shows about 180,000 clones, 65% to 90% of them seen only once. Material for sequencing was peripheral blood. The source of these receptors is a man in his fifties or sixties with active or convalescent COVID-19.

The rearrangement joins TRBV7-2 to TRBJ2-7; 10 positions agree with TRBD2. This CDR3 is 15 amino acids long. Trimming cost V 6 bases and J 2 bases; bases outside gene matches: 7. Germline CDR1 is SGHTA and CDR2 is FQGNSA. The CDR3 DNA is TGTGCCAGCAGTCCAGCGGGGGGGAACGCCTACGAGCAGTACTTC. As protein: CASSPAGGNAYEQYF.

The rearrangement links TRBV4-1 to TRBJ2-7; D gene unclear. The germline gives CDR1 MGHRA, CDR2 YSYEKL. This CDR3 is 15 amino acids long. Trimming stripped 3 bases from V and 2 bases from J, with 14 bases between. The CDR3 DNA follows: TGCGCCAGCAGCCAGAGAACGGCAGGTGCCTACGAGCAGTACTTC. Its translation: CASSQRTAGAYEQYF.